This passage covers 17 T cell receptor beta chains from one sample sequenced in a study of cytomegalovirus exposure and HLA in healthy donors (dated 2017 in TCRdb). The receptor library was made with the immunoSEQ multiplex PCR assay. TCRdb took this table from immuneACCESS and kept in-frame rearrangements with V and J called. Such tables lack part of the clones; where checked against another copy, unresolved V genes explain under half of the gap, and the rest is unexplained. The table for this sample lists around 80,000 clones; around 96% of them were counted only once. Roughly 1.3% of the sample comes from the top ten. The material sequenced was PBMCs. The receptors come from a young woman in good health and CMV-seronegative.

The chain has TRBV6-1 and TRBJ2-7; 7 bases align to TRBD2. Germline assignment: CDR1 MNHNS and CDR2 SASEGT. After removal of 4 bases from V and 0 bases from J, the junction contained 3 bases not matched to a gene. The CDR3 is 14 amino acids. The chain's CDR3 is CASSGDYYSYEQYF. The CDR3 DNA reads TGTGCCAGCAGTGGGGACTACTACTCCTACGAGCAGTACTTC.

For the CDR3, the DNA is TGTGCCAGCAGTGAATATGCAGTGGTCGACTATGGCTACACCTTC. Translating it yields CASSEYAVVDYGYTF. The gene calls are TRBV25-1 and TRBJ1-2; D uncertain. The CDR3 sequence is 15 residues long. The germline gives CDR1 MGHDK, CDR2 SYGVNS. V lost 0 bases to trimming and J lost 3 bases, with 11 bases between them.

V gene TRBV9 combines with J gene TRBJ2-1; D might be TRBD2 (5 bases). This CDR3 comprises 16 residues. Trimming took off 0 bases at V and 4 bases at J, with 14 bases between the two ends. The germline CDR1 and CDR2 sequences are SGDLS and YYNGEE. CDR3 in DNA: TGTGCCAGCAGCGTAGGGAGCGGCCTACTATACAATGAGCAGTTCTTC. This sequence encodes CASSVGSGLLYNEQFF. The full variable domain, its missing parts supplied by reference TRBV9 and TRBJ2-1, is DSGVTQTPKHLITATGQRVTLRCSPRSGDLSVYWYQQSLDQGLQFLIQYYNGEERAKGNILERFSAQQFPDLHSELNLSSLELGDSALYFCASSVGSGLLYNEQFFGPGTRLTVL.

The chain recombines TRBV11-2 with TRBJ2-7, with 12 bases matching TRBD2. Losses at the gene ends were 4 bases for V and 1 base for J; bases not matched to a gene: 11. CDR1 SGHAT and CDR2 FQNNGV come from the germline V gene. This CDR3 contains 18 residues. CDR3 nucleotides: TGTGCCAGCAGCTCAAGACGGGGACTAGCGGGCGAATCCTACGAGCAGTACTTC. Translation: CASSSRRGLAGESYEQYF.

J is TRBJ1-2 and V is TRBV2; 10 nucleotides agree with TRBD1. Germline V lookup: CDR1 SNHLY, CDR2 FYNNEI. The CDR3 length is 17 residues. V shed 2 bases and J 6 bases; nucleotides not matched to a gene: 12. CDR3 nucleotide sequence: TGTGCCAGCAGTGAAAGCACTGTTCCGGGACAGGGGAATGGCTACACCTTC. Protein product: CASSESTVPGQGNGYTF.

Here the CDR3 DNA reads TGCGCCAGCAGTCAAAAAGACAGGTTCGAAACTGGAAACACCATATATTTT. This translates into CASSQKDRFETGNTIYF. V and J are TRBV23-1 and TRBJ1-3, with D perhaps matching TRBD1 (6 bases). Being an ORF, TRBV23-1 has a function that is uncertain. With 2 bases removed from V and 2 bases from J, the gap between germline ends came to 16 bases. This CDR3 is 17 amino acids long.

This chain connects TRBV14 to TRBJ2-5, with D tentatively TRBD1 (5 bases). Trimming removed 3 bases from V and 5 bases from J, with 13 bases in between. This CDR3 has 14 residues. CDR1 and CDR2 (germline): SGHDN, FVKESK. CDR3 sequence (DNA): TGTGCCAGCAGCCACCCTCAGGGTTTGGAGACCCAGTACTTC. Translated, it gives CASSHPQGLETQYF.

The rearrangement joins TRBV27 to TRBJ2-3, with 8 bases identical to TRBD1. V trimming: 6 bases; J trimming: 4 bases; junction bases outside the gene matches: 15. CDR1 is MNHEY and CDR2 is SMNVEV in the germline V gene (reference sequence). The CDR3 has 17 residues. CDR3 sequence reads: CASSFLVAQGVADTQYF. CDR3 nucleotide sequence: TGTGCCAGCAGCTTCTTGGTGGCACAGGGGGTAGCAGATACGCAGTATTTT.

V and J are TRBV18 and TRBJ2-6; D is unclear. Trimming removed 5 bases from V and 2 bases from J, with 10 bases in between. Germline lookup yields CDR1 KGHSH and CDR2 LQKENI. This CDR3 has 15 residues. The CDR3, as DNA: TGTGCCAGCTCATCAATCGGTACTGGGGCCAACGTCCTGACTTTC. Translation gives CASSSIGTGANVLTF.

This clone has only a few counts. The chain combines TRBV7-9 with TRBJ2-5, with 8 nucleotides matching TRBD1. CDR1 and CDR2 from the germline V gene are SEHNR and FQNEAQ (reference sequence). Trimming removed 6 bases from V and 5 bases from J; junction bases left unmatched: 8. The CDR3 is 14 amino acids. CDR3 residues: CASRFSGGVETQYF. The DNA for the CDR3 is TGTGCCAGCAGATTCTCAGGGGGCGTCGAGACCCAGTACTTC.

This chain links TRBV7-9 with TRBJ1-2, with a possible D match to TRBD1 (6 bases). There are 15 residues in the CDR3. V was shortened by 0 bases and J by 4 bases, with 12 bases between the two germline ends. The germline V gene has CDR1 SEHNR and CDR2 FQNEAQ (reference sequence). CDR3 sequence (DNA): TGTGCCAGCAGCTTAGCGGGTCCAGGGGCCTATGGCTACACCTTC. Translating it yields CASSLAGPGAYGYTF.

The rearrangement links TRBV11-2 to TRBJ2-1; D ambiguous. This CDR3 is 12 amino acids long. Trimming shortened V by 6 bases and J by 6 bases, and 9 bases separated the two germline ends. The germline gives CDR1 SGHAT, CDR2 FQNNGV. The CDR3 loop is CASRYSLNEQFF. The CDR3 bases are TGTGCCAGCAGATACTCGCTCAATGAGCAGTTCTTC.

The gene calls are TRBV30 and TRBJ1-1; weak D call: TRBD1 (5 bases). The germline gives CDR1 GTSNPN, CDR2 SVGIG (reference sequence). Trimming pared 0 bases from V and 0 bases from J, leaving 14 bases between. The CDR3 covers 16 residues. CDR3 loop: CAWSVIGRQLNTEAFF. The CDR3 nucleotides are TGTGCCTGGAGTGTAATAGGTCGACAGCTGAACACTGAAGCTTTCTTT.

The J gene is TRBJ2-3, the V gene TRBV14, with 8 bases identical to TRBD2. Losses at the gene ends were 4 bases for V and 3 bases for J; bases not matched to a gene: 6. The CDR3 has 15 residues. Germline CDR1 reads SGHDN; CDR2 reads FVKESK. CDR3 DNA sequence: TGTGCCAGCAGCCCCAGCGGGAGTTTGACAGATACGCAGTATTTT. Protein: CASSPSGSLTDTQYF.

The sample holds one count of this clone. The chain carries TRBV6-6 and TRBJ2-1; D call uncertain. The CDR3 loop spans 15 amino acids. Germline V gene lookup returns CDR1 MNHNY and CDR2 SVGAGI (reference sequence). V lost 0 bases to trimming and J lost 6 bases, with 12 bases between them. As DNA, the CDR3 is TGTGCCAGCAGTTACTCCGCCACCGCCGGCAATGAGCAGTTCTTC. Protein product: CASSYSATAGNEQFF.

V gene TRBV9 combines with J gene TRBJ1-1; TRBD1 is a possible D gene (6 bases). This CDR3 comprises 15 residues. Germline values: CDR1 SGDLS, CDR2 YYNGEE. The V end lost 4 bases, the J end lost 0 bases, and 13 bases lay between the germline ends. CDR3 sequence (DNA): TGTGCCAGCAGCTTGAGGACAGAGTTGAACACTGAAGCTTTCTTT. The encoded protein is CASSLRTELNTEAFF.

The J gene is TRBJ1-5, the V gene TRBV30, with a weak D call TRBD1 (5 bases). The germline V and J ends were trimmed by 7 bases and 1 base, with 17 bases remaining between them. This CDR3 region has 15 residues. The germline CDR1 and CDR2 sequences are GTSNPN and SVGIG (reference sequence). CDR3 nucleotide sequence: TGTGCCTTTTCCGGGGGATTGGTAAGCAATCAGCCCCAGCATTTT. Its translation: CAFSGGLVSNQPQHF.